Here is one TCR beta chain with its context. What it binds is not known. Per the germline V gene, CDR1 is SGHRS and CDR2 is YFSETQ. V lost 7 bases, J lost 1 base, and 6 bases stayed unmatched. This CDR3 is 14 amino acids long. Samples were assayed with immunoSEQ v3.0 at survey level. Sequencing was performed with immunoSEQ multiplex PCR; in TCRdb, only in-frame clones are kept and a portion is missing. There are 30,000 to 35,000 clones in the sample; about 94% occur only once, and approximately 3.7% lies in the top ten. Per individual, the PBMC samples numbered at least one pre-ART and at least two post-ART. The data were obtained in a study of long-term antiretroviral therapy in people with HIV. Study-wide points: Against controls, HIV repertoires showed narrower ranges of CDR3 length. Diversity rose after ART but stayed below transplant donor controls. Pre-ART clonal expansions dominated every time point's repertoire.

The material was unsorted PBMCs, obtained more than 5 years after starting antiretroviral therapy. V usage is TRBV5-1 and J usage is TRBJ2-3, with 7 nucleotides matching TRBD2. The TCR comes from a woman in her 50s with HIV. In DNA, the CDR3 is TGCGCCAGCTTCCGGGGGGATGGCACAGATACGCAGTATTTT. Translating it yields CASFRGDGTDTQYF.